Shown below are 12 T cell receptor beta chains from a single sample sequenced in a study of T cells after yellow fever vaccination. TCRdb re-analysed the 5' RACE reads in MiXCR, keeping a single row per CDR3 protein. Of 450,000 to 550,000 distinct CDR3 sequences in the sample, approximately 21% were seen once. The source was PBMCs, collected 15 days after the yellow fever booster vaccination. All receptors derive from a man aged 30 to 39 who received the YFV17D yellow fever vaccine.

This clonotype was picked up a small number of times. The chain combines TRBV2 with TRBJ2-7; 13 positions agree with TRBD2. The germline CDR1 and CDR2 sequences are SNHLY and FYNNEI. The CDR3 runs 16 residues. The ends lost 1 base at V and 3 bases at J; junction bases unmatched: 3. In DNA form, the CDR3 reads TGTGCCAGCAGTGAAGGGGGACTAGCGGGAAACTACGAGCAGTACTTC. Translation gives CASSEGGLAGNYEQYF.

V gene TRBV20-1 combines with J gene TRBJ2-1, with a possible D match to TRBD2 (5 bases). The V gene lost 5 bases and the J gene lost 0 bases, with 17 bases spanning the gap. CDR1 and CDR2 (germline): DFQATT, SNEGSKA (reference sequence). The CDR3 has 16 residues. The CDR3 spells CSAPEGLPSSYNEQFF. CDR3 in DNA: TGCAGTGCTCCTGAAGGACTCCCGAGCTCCTACAATGAGCAGTTCTTC.

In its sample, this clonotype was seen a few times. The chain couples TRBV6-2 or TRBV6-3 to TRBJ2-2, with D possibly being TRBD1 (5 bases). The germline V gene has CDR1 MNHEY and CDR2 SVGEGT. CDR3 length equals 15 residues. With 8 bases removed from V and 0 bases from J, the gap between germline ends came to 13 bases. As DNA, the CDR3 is TGTGCCAGCGGGGCCAGCCTCGCGAACACCGGGGAGCTGTTTTTT. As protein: CASGASLANTGELFF.

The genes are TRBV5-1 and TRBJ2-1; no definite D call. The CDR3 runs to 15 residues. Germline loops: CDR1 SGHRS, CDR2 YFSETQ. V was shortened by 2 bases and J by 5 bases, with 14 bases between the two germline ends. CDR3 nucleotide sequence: TGCGCCAGCAGCTTTACGGTGGGGTTTGACAATGAGCAGTTCTTC. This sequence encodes CASSFTVGFDNEQFF.

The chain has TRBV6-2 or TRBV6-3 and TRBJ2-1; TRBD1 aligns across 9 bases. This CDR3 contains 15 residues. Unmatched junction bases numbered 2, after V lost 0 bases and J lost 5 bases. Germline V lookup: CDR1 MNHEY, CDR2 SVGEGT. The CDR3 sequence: CASSYSQGANNEQFF. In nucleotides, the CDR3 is TGTGCCAGCAGTTACTCACAGGGGGCTAACAATGAGCAGTTCTTC.

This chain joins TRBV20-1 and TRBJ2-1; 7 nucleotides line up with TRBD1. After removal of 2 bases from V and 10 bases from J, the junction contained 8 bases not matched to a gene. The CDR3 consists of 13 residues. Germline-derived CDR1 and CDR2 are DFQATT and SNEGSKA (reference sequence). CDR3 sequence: CSARRQGVGEQFF. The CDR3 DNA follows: TGCAGTGCTAGACGTCAGGGGGTAGGAGAGCAGTTCTTC.

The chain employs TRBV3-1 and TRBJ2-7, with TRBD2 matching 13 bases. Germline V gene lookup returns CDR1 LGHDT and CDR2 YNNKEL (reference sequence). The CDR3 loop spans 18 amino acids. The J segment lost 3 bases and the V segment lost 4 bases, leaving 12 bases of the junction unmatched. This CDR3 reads CASSPQAGLAGVGYEQYF. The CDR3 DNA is TGTGCCAGCAGCCCCCAAGCCGGACTAGCGGGAGTCGGCTACGAGCAGTACTTC.

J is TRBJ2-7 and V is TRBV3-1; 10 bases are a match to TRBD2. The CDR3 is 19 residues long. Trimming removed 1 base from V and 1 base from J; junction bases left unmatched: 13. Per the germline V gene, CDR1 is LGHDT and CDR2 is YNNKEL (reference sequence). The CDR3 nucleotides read TGTGCCAGCAGCCAAGGAGGACTAGTAGCGGGAGGCACTTCCTACGAGCAGTACTTC. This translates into CASSQGGLVAGGTSYEQYF.

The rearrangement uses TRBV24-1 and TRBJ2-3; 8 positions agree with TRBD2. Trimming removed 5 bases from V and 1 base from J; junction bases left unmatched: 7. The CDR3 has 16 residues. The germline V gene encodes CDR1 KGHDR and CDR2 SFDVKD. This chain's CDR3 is CATSVPSGRGTDTQYF. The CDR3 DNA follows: TGTGCCACCAGTGTCCCATCCGGGAGGGGCACAGATACGCAGTATTTT.

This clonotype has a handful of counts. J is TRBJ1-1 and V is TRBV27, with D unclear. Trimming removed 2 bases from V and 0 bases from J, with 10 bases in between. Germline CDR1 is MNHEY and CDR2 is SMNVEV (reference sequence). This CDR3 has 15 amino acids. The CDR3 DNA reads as TGTGCCAGCAGTTTACCCCCAGCGATGAACACTGAAGCTTTCTTT. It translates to CASSLPPAMNTEAFF.

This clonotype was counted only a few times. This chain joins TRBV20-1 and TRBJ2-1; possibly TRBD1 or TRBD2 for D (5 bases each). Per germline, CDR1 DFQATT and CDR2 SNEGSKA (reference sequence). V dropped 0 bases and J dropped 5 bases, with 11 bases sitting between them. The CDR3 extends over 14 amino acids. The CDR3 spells CSARDLRGHNEQFF. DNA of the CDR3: TGCAGTGCTAGAGATTTAAGGGGACACAATGAGCAGTTCTTC.

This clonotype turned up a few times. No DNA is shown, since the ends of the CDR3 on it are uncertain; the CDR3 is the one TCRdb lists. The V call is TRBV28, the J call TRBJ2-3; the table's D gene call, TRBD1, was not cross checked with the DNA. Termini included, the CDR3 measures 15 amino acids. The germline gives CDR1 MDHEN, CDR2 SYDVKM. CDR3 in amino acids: CASSSSGQGKNTQYF.